This T cell receptor (beta chain) was sequenced during a study of graft-versus-host responses after intestinal transplantation. Whole-study findings and limits: Elevated graft-versus-host to host-versus-graft clonal ratios in allografts were recorded for patients with graft-donor T cell macrochimerism.

V was cut by 0 bases and J by 0 bases, with 9 bases left in between. The length of the CDR3 is 16 residues. In germline, CDR1 is ENHRY, CDR2 SYGVKD. For this clone: The antigen is not known.

Some clones are missing from TCRdb's copy, which holds only in-frame ones; the method was immunoSEQ multiplex PCR. This sample has about 120,000 clones; more than 85% occur once, and the top ten carry under 1.5%. The starting material was unstimulated CD8+ T cells sorted from spleen or lymph node cells, obtained before transplant. The rearrangement links TRBV10-3 to TRBJ2-1; perhaps TRBD2 as D (6 bases). This TCR was recovered from a human donor who was the organ donor for an intestinal transplant. CDR3 region: CAISESMGGSYNEQFF. The CDR3 region has the DNA TGTGCCATCAGTGAGTCGATGGGGGGCTCCTACAATGAGCAGTTCTTC.